The clone carrying this TCR beta chain was observed many times. TCRdb called the RT-PCR reads again in MiXCR, with one record for every CDR3 protein. Here the sample spans almost 700,000 distinct CDR3 sequences, 14% being singletons. This CDR3 is built from 15 residues. The germline V gene has CDR1 MNHNY and CDR2 SVGAGI (reference sequence). The germline V and J ends were trimmed by 0 bases and 6 bases, with 15 bases remaining between them. The chain employs TRBV6-6 and TRBJ2-7, with D possibly being TRBD2 (5 bases). The specimen was memory CD4+ T cells from blood. The sequence came from a female donor in good health, serving as a healthy control. The CDR3 spells CASSYSGVRSGEQYF. The CDR3 DNA reads as TGTGCCAGCAGTTACTCCGGGGTACGATCAGGCGAGCAGTACTTC.